The T cell receptor beta chain described here comes from a study of cytomegalovirus exposure and HLA in healthy donors. Unrecorded immune exposure was likely among donors, who were nominally healthy when sampled. In regard to this clone: The antigen remains unidentified.

It was with 60 Vbeta and 13 Jbeta primers that the PCR ran. Sequenced by immunoSEQ multiplex PCR; TCRdb stores in-frame clones only, minus some. The sample has 130,000 to 150,000 clones, roughly 79% seen once. Study-wide results and caveats: The authors enumerated 180 or so TCR beta chains as linked to cytomegalovirus.

Germline V gene lookup returns CDR1 LGHNA and CDR2 YNFKEQ. With 1 base removed from V and 5 bases from J, the gap between germline ends came to 12 bases. This CDR3 has 14 amino acids. Sequenced sample: PBMCs. The V gene is TRBV4-2, the J gene TRBJ2-7; tentatively, D is TRBD1 (6 bases). The TCR was taken from a man aged 18 to 30 in good health and CMV-seronegative. The CDR3 DNA reads as TGTGCCAGCAGCCAAGGTGGCCGACAGGACGAGCAGTACTTC. Encoded protein: CASSQGGRQDEQYF.